This T cell receptor (beta chain) was sequenced in a study of T cells after yellow fever vaccination. About the research overall: It was SMART-Seq v4 Ultra Low Input that prepared the fractions with low cell numbers.

TCRdb ran MiXCR on the 5' RACE reads and lists one entry per CDR3 protein. The sample yields a few hundred thousand distinct CDR3 sequences, around 5.3% seen once. The CDR3 has 15 amino acids. Trimming stripped 6 bases from V and 4 bases from J, with 20 bases between. The germline gives CDR1 DFQATT, CDR2 SNEGSKA (reference sequence). A word on this clonotype: Its matching antigen is unknown.

Study-level results: Clones from primary vaccination mostly reappeared after the booster (96% CD4, roughly 87% CD8).

The V call is TRBV20-1, the J call TRBJ2-3; D may be TRBD2 (7 bases). This receptor was obtained from a man younger than 30 who received the YFV17D yellow fever vaccine. The sample in question was CD4+ T cells sorted from PBMCs, obtained on the day of the yellow fever booster vaccination. The CDR3 DNA is TGCAGTGCCCGCCCCGGCGGGGGCGCGGCAGATACGCAGTATTTT. This sequence encodes CSARPGGGAADTQYF.